This T cell receptor beta chain was observed in a study of control samples from healthy donors and cancer patients. Repertoires were generated with immunoSEQ multiplex PCR, while TCRdb's copy carries only in-frame clones and drops some. This sample has about 45,000 clones; around 75% occur once, and the top ten carry more than 15%. The CDR3 length is 15 residues. V dropped 0 bases and J dropped 10 bases, with 13 bases sitting between them. Germline CDR1 reads MNHNY; CDR2 reads SVGAGI (reference sequence). The chain has TRBV6-6 and TRBJ1-6; weak D call: TRBD1 (5 bases). The specimen sequenced was formalin-fixed, paraffin-embedded tissue. This receptor was identified in a male donor with melanoma. CDR3 DNA: TGTGCCAGCAGTTACTCCTCCCAGGGAGGGTCACCCCTCCACTTT. This gives the protein CASSYSSQGGSPLHF.